This passage covers 14 T cell receptor beta chains from one sample sequenced in a study of OX40 agonist ivuxolimab in advanced cancers. Clones were sequenced by immunoSEQ multiplex PCR, and TCRdb holds only the in-frame ones, with some missing. The sample shows around 70,000 clones, roughly four fifths of them seen only once. The source material was CD4+ or CD8+ T cells sorted from blood, sampled in a trial of the OX40 agonist ivuxolimab. The receptors originated from an adult with an advanced solid tumor such as melanoma, head and neck, liver or kidney cancer.

The chain links TRBV7-6 to TRBJ2-1, with TRBD2 identical over 15 bases. Trimming at V came to 0 bases and at J to 10 bases, leaving 13 bases not matched to a gene. The CDR3 has 19 residues. Germline-derived CDR1 and CDR2 are SGHVS and FNYEAQ. The chain's CDR3 is CASSLAHGFGTSGRMEQFF. CDR3 in DNA: TGTGCCAGCAGCTTAGCTCATGGGTTCGGGACTAGCGGGAGGATGGAGCAGTTCTTC.

V is TRBV27 and J is TRBJ1-1, with D tentatively TRBD1 (6 bases). This CDR3 has 13 amino acids. Germline V gene sequence: CDR1 MNHEY, CDR2 SMNVEV (reference sequence). V lost 1 base and J lost 5, with 8 bases in between. This chain's CDR3 is CASSLLGQTEAFF. The CDR3 DNA sequence: TGTGCCAGCAGTTTATTGGGACAAACTGAAGCTTTCTTT.

V and J are TRBV28 and TRBJ2-3; perhaps TRBD1 as D (6 bases). Looked up from germline, CDR1 is MDHEN and CDR2 is SYDVKM. The V end lost 5 bases, the J end lost 5 bases, and 14 bases lay between the germline ends. This CDR3 region has 14 residues. Here the CDR3 reads CASSLQGSVDTQYF. CDR3 coding DNA: TGTGCCAGCAGTCTACAGGGTTCGGTAGATACGCAGTATTTT.

Worth noting for this clone: Other DNA sequences in the same sample also yield this CDR3. The chain links TRBV19 to TRBJ2-5; D is unresolved. The CDR3 extends over 15 amino acids. CDR1 is LNHDA and CDR2 is SQIVND in the germline V gene (reference sequence). V was shortened by 3 bases and J by 2 bases, with 13 bases between the two germline ends. The chain's CDR3 is CASSIRAQPQETQYF. In DNA form, the CDR3 reads TGTGCCAGTAGTATTAGGGCGCAACCGCAAGAGACCCAGTACTTC. Full variable domain (remainder filled in from reference TRBV19 and TRBJ2-5): DGGITQSPKYLFRKEGQNVTLSCEQNLNHDAMYWYRQDPGQGLRLIYYSQIVNDFQKGDIAEGYSVSREKKESFPLTVTSAQKNPTAFYLCASSIRAQPQETQYFGPGTRLLVL.

The rearrangement links TRBV11-3 to TRBJ1-2, with D possibly TRBD1 on 6 matching bases. Germline CDR1 is SGHNT and CDR2 is YENEEA. Deletions cut 4 bases from V and 3 bases from J, with 15 bases between. This CDR3 is 15 amino acids long. CDR3 protein: CASSYHREPDYGYTF. The CDR3 bases are TGTGCCAGCAGCTACCACAGGGAGCCGGACTATGGCTACACCTTC.

The V and J genes are TRBV18 and TRBJ1-2; D unclear. CDR3 size: 13 residues. The V gene's germline CDR1 is KGHSH and CDR2 LQKENI. Trimming took 4 bases from V and 6 from J, leaving 12 bases between them. The DNA of the CDR3 is TGTGCCAGCTCACGGGCAGTCAGAAATGGCTACACCTTC. Translated: CASSRAVRNGYTF.

The chain recombines TRBV27 with TRBJ1-6; 8 positions match TRBD1. Germline V gene lookup returns CDR1 MNHEY and CDR2 SMNVEV (reference sequence). This CDR3 comprises 15 residues. After removal of 10 bases from V and 7 bases from J, the junction contained 12 bases not matched to a gene. The CDR3 DNA reads TGTGCCACCAGGGCGAGACAGGGGCTGAATTCACCCCTCCACTTT. This sequence encodes CATRARQGLNSPLHF.

The chain is built from TRBV4-3 and TRBJ1-6; TRBD1 aligns across 7 bases. The CDR3 is 15 residues long. V dropped 3 bases and J dropped 6; count of bases not matched to a gene: 5. Looked up from germline, CDR1 is LGHNA and CDR2 is YSLEER. This CDR3 reads CASSHGGGTNSPLHF. The CDR3 coding sequence is TGCGCCAGCAGCCATGGAGGGGGCACTAATTCACCCCTCCACTTT.

The CDR3 here is CASSEYRLNQPQHF. CDR3 nucleotides: TGCGCCAGCAGTGAGTACAGGTTAAATCAGCCCCAGCATTTT. The chain uses TRBV10-2 and TRBJ1-5, with D possibly being TRBD1 (5 bases). This CDR3 contains 14 residues. Per germline, CDR1 WSHSY and CDR2 SAAADI. The V end lost 1 base, the J end lost 4 bases, and 8 bases lay between the germline ends.

V and J are TRBV12-5 and TRBJ2-1; TRBD2 might be the D (5 bases). The ends were cut back, 6 bases at V and 0 bases at J, with 24 bases in the middle. This CDR3 contains 19 residues. Germline V gene sequence: CDR1 LGHNT, CDR2 FRNRAP. The CDR3 protein is CASGLTNLLGAGSYNEQFF. In nucleotides, the CDR3 is TGTGCTAGTGGCCTTACAAACTTACTTGGCGCGGGCTCCTACAATGAGCAGTTCTTC.

The V call is TRBV5-1, the J call TRBJ2-5; 12 positions match TRBD1. The germline CDR1 and CDR2 sequences are SGHRS and YFSETQ. This CDR3 is 16 amino acids long. V dropped 4 bases and J dropped 0; count of bases not matched to a gene: 4. In DNA form, the CDR3 reads TGCGCCAGCAGCACTGGGACAGGGGGCTACCAAGAGACCCAGTACTTC. It encodes CASSTGTGGYQETQYF.

J is TRBJ2-1 and V is TRBV6-4, with D perhaps given as TRBD1 or TRBD2 (6 bases each). CDR1 and CDR2 (germline): MRHNA, SNTAGT. Trimming stripped 4 bases from V and 4 bases from J, with 14 bases between. This CDR3 is 15 amino acids long. CDR3 in amino acids: CASSASGASYNEQFF. CDR3 nucleotide sequence: TGTGCCAGCAGTGCATCGGGGGCAAGTTACAATGAGCAGTTCTTC.

The gene calls are TRBV2 and TRBJ2-7; no clear D gene. This CDR3 contains 14 residues. Germline assignment: CDR1 SNHLY and CDR2 FYNNEI. Trimming cost V 2 bases and J 1 base, with 9 bases left between them. For the CDR3, the DNA is TGTGCCAGCAGTGAATCCGCCCGTTCCTACGAGCAGTACTTC. Encoded protein: CASSESARSYEQYF.

This chain links TRBV27 with TRBJ2-3; 11 bases are a match to TRBD2. After removal of 1 base from V and 6 bases from J, the junction contained 9 bases not matched to a gene. The CDR3 spans 17 residues. Germline CDR1 is MNHEY and CDR2 is SMNVEV (reference sequence). CDR3 sequence: CASSLYLAGGRGDTQYF. The CDR3 bases are TGTGCCAGCAGTTTATATCTAGCGGGAGGTAGAGGGGATACGCAGTATTTT.